The subject of this entry is one T cell receptor (beta chain). The antigen is unknown. CD45RO-negative CD8 cells positively selected for CCR7 made up the naive population, which excluded terminally differentiated effector memory CD45RA+ cells. This sample was taken from a study of shared clonotypes between healthy human individuals. General study results and limits: Naive subsets usually exceeded memory subsets in estimated richness. Clonotype sharing levels among donors were expected to vary with sequencing depth.

V shed 4 bases and J 4 bases; nucleotides not matched to a gene: 4. Germline V lookup: CDR1 SGDLS, CDR2 YYNGEE. CDR3 length equals 15 residues. The protocol was immunoSEQ multiplex PCR, while the TCRdb copy is restricted to in-frame clones and leaves out a portion. The repertoire includes about 1.9 million clones, around 95% of them detected once, and around 1.8% sits in the top ten. The sequencing sample was made of naive CD8+ T cells from PBMCs. This sequence was found in a man aged 18 to 35 in good health. Some clones in this sample may be carry-over from other donors' samples. V usage is TRBV9 and J usage is TRBJ2-1; 11 nucleotides agree with TRBD2. The CDR3 DNA sequence: TGTGCCAGCAGCACGGGACTAGCGGTATACAATGAGCAGTTCTTC. Translating gives CASSTGLAVYNEQFF.